The 26 T cell receptor beta chains in this list originate from one sample, sequenced in a study of OX40 agonist ivuxolimab in advanced cancers. The data were produced by immunoSEQ multiplex PCR, yet TCRdb's version contains in-frame clones alone and is incomplete. Of some 5,100 clones in the sample, roughly 88% were seen once. This specimen consisted of CD4+ or CD8+ T cells sorted from blood, obtained in a trial of the OX40 agonist ivuxolimab. These receptors originate from an adult with an advanced solid tumor such as melanoma, head and neck, liver or kidney cancer.

The rearrangement joins TRBV2 to TRBJ2-5; 7 bases agree with TRBD2. Germline V lookup: CDR1 SNHLY, CDR2 FYNNEI. The CDR3 sequence is 16 residues long. The J segment lost 7 bases and the V segment lost 6 bases, leaving 17 bases of the junction unmatched. The CDR3 loop is CASSGLTSLSTGTQYF. As DNA, the CDR3 is TGTGCCAGCAGCGGTTTGACTAGCCTGAGTACGGGGACCCAGTACTTC.

The genes are TRBV12-5 and TRBJ2-7; TRBD1 agrees at 7 bases. The trim removed 5 bases at V and 1 base at J, leaving 8 bases unmatched. The germline V gene has CDR1 LGHNT and CDR2 FRNRAP. The CDR3 runs to 15 residues. The chain's CDR3 is CASGLRQGLSYEQYF. In DNA, the CDR3 is TGTGCTAGTGGTCTTCGACAGGGTCTGTCCTACGAGCAGTACTTC.

This sequence joins TRBV28 and TRBJ2-3; D unclear. V shed 8 bases and J shed 0 bases, with 12 bases lying between them. CDR1 is MDHEN, CDR2 SYDVKM, per germline. This CDR3 region has 14 residues. CDR3 in DNA: TGTGCCAGCGGTCCTACAGAGAGCACAGATACGCAGTATTTT. Translating gives CASGPTESTDTQYF.

The chain uses TRBV4-1 and TRBJ2-1; 12 nucleotides line up with TRBD2. This CDR3 comprises 15 residues. The junction had 2 bases not matched to a gene; V was cut back by 1 base and J by 7 bases. The V gene's germline CDR1 is MGHRA and CDR2 YSYEKL. CDR3 amino acids: CASSQALAGGNEQFF. Here the CDR3 DNA reads TGCGCCAGCAGCCAAGCTCTAGCGGGAGGGAATGAGCAGTTCTTC.

CDR3 region: CASSSVGLGNNEQFF. The CDR3 DNA is TGCGCCAGCAGCTCCGTGGGACTAGGGAACAATGAGCAGTTCTTC. The chain links TRBV5-1 to TRBJ2-1, with 8 nucleotides matching TRBD2. The germline V gene has CDR1 SGHRS and CDR2 YFSETQ. The CDR3 has 15 residues. Trimming at V came to 3 bases and at J to 5 bases, leaving 7 bases not matched to a gene.

V and J are TRBV27 and TRBJ2-1; 16 bases line up with TRBD2. Germline CDR1 and CDR2: MNHEY and SMNVEV (reference sequence). J lost 9 bases, V lost 5 bases, and 10 bases had no gene match. This CDR3 is built from 17 residues. The CDR3 spells CASSQFPGTSGRVEQFF. Written as DNA, the CDR3 is TGTGCCAGCAGTCAGTTCCCCGGGACTAGCGGGAGGGTTGAGCAGTTCTTC.

This clone is large (0.1 to 1%). The V gene is TRBV7-8, the J gene TRBJ2-1; 11 nucleotides match TRBD1. The CDR3 totals 15 residues. CDR1 SGHVS and CDR2 FQNEAQ come from the germline V gene. After removal of 0 bases from V and 9 bases from J, the junction contained 4 bases not matched to a gene. The CDR3 here is CASSLARTGGIEQFF. The CDR3 DNA is TGTGCCAGCAGCTTAGCCCGGACAGGGGGCATTGAGCAGTTCTTC.

This chain links TRBV27 with TRBJ1-4, with D tentatively TRBD1 (6 bases). This CDR3 region has 14 residues. Germline CDR1 MNHEY, CDR2 SMNVEV (reference sequence). Trimming removed 2 bases from V and 3 bases from J, with 7 bases in between. CDR3 sequence (DNA): TGTGCCAGCAGTTTACAGGGGTCTAATGAAAAACTGTTTTTT. This encodes CASSLQGSNEKLFF.

The chain joins TRBV6-5 to TRBJ1-6, with D hard to call. The CDR3 loop spans 14 amino acids. CDR1 MNHEY and CDR2 SVGAGI come from the germline V gene. The V gene lost 2 bases and the J gene lost 5 bases, with 7 bases spanning the gap. CDR3 DNA sequence: TGTGCCAGCAGTTACAACCAAAATAATTCACCCCTCCACTTT. This sequence encodes CASSYNQNNSPLHF.

CDR3 in DNA: TGTGCCAGCAGTCCCTCGCCCGGAAACTATCTCCTCGGTGAGCAGTACTTC. It is translated as CASSPSPGNYLLGEQYF. This chain connects TRBV27 to TRBJ2-7; D call uncertain. The CDR3 runs to 17 residues. CDR1 and CDR2 (germline): MNHEY, SMNVEV (reference sequence). V was pared by 5 bases and J by 7 bases, with 27 bases between.

This clone appeared a few times. The chain combines TRBV7-9 with TRBJ2-7, with TRBD1 identical over 8 bases. The CDR3 contains 14 residues. V was clipped by 4 bases and J by 3 bases; unmatched bases: 5. The germline gives CDR1 SEHNR, CDR2 FQNEAQ (reference sequence). The CDR3 reads CASSSPGTGYEQYF. In DNA form, the CDR3 reads TGTGCCAGCAGCTCCCCCGGGACAGGCTACGAGCAGTACTTC.

This clone has more than one count but fewer than ten. The chain joins TRBV6-6 to TRBJ2-5; 10 positions agree with TRBD2. The germline CDR1 and CDR2 sequences are MNHNY and SVGAGI (reference sequence). V shed 6 bases and J 4 bases; nucleotides not matched to a gene: 8. This CDR3 has 15 amino acids. CDR3 sequence reads: CASRTTSGPRETQYF. The CDR3 DNA follows: TGTGCCAGCAGAACGACTAGCGGGCCCCGAGAGACCCAGTACTTC.

This chain connects TRBV7-8 to TRBJ1-5; possible D gene TRBD1, 5 bases. The CDR3 spans 16 residues. Germline V gene lookup returns CDR1 SGHVS and CDR2 FQNEAQ. The V and J ends lost 4 bases and 0 bases respectively, with 13 bases between them. This CDR3 reads CASSYRGDHSNQPQHF. The CDR3 nucleotides read TGTGCCAGCAGCTATCGGGGGGACCATAGCAATCAGCCCCAGCATTTT.

This sequence joins TRBV7-9 and TRBJ2-1, with TRBD2 as a possible D gene (6 bases). The V end lost 5 bases, the J end lost 12 bases, and 23 bases lay between the germline ends. CDR3 length: 15 amino acids. Germline-derived CDR1 and CDR2 are SEHNR and FQNEAQ (reference sequence). The CDR3 here is CASSPLGSRDGGQFF. Written as DNA, the CDR3 is TGTGCCAGCAGCCCCCTGGGTAGTAGGGACGGGGGGCAGTTCTTC.

This sequence joins TRBV2 and TRBJ1-5, with 7 positions matching TRBD1. Losses at the gene ends were 6 bases for V and 6 bases for J; bases not matched to a gene: 11. This CDR3 region has 15 residues. Looked up from germline, CDR1 is SNHLY and CDR2 is FYNNEI. DNA of the CDR3: TGTGCCAGCAGGGGGTCTCCGGGACAGTTTCAGCCCCAGCATTTT. Encoded protein: CASRGSPGQFQPQHF.

The chain links TRBV5-4 to TRBJ2-1, with a weak D call TRBD1 (6 bases). CDR1 is SGHNT, CDR2 YYREEE, per germline (reference sequence). This CDR3 region has 13 residues. Trimming removed 9 bases at V and 4 bases at J, with 14 bases between. DNA of the CDR3: TGTGCCACCTCAGACAGGACTTACAATGAGCAGTTCTTC. Its protein is CATSDRTYNEQFF. The full variable domain, rest sourced from reference TRBV5-4 and TRBJ2-1, is ETGVTQSPTHLIKTRGQQVTLRCSSQSGHNTVSWYQQALGQGPQFIFQYYREEENGRGNFPPRFSGLQFPNYSSELNVNALELDDSALYLCATSDRTYNEQFFGPGTRLTVL.

This chain links TRBV5-5 with TRBJ2-7, with 9 bases matching TRBD1. V shed 4 bases and J 6 bases; nucleotides not matched to a gene: 5. Germline V CDR1 and CDR2: SGHKS, YYEKEE (reference sequence). The CDR3 length is 13 residues. The CDR3 coding sequence is TGTGCCAGCAGCCTAGGACAGGGGACCGAGCAGTACTTC. Amino acids: CASSLGQGTEQYF.

The chain uses TRBV6-5 and TRBJ2-1; no clear D gene. CDR1 and CDR2 from the germline V gene are MNHEY and SVGAGI. The CDR3 runs 13 residues. The germline V and J ends were trimmed by 4 bases and 6 bases, with 10 bases remaining between them. The CDR3 reads CASSSGYINEQFF. As DNA, the CDR3 is TGTGCCAGCAGTTCCGGATACATCAATGAGCAGTTCTTC.

This clone was seen just once. V gene TRBV9 combines with J gene TRBJ2-1; 10 bases are a match to TRBD2. The CDR3 totals 14 residues. V lost 4 bases, J lost 5 bases, and 3 bases stayed unmatched. Germline CDR1 is SGDLS and CDR2 is YYNGEE. CDR3 amino acids: CASSPSGSNNEQFF. CDR3 DNA: TGTGCCAGCAGCCCTAGCGGGAGTAACAATGAGCAGTTCTTC.

This chain connects TRBV27 to TRBJ2-5; D assignment may be TRBD1 or TRBD2 (5 bases each). From germline, CDR1 is MNHEY and CDR2 SMNVEV (reference sequence). Trimming removed 6 bases from V and 4 bases from J, with 21 bases in between. CDR3 length: 16 amino acids. The chain's CDR3 is CASRPWSGPGRETQYF. The CDR3 nucleotides read TGTGCCAGCAGACCTTGGTCGGGACCGGGTCGAGAGACCCAGTACTTC.

The chain joins TRBV5-1 to TRBJ2-1; TRBD1 agrees at 8 bases. The germline V gene encodes CDR1 SGHRS and CDR2 YFSETQ. The CDR3 has 14 residues. With V trimmed by 6 bases and J by 1 base, 3 bases remained unmatched. The CDR3 spells CASTGGSSYNEQFF. CDR3 nucleotides: TGCGCCAGCACAGGGGGCTCATCCTACAATGAGCAGTTCTTC.

The genes are TRBV7-2 and TRBJ2-1, with TRBD1 matching over 7 bases. Germline V gene lookup returns CDR1 SGHTA and CDR2 FQGNSA. The J segment lost 9 bases and the V segment lost 3 bases, leaving 5 bases of the junction unmatched. This CDR3 is built from 13 residues. In DNA form, the CDR3 reads TGTGCCAGCAGCTTGGGACAGATCGGTGAGCAGTTCTTC. It encodes CASSLGQIGEQFF.

The rearrangement links TRBV18 to TRBJ2-7; 10 nucleotides match TRBD1. The germline gives CDR1 KGHSH, CDR2 LQKENI. Unmatched junction bases numbered 2, after V lost 0 bases and J lost 3 bases. The CDR3 sequence is 15 residues long. CDR3 in amino acids: CASSPPGTGVYEQYF. The CDR3 DNA follows: TGTGCCAGCTCACCACCGGGGACAGGGGTCTACGAGCAGTACTTC. Complete variable domain (other parts from reference TRBV18 and TRBJ2-7): NAGVMQNPRHLVRRRGQEARLRCSPMKGHSHVYWYRQLPEEGLKFMVYLQKENIIDESGMPKERFSAEFPKEGPSILRIQQVVRGDSAAYFCASSPPGTGVYEQYFGPGTRLTVT.

The genes are TRBV6-1 and TRBJ2-7; possibly TRBD1 or TRBD2 for D (5 bases each). The germline V gene has CDR1 MNHNS and CDR2 SASEGT. This CDR3 is built from 14 residues. With 3 bases removed from V and 0 bases from J, the gap between germline ends came to 9 bases. The CDR3 reads CASSDRDGSYEQYF. CDR3 DNA sequence: TGTGCCAGCAGTGACCGGGACGGCTCCTACGAGCAGTACTTC.

J is TRBJ1-2 and V is TRBV18; D is undetermined. Trimming took off 3 bases at V and 1 base at J, with 6 bases between the two ends. This CDR3 region has 13 residues. CDR1 is KGHSH and CDR2 is LQKENI in the germline V gene. CDR3 DNA: TGTGCCAGCTCACCGCCCAGTAACTATGGCTACACCTTC. It is translated as CASSPPSNYGYTF. Variable domain in full (rest from reference TRBV18 and TRBJ1-2): NAGVMQNPRHLVRRRGQEARLRCSPMKGHSHVYWYRQLPEEGLKFMVYLQKENIIDESGMPKERFSAEFPKEGPSILRIQQVVRGDSAAYFCASSPPSNYGYTFGSGTRLTVV.

This clone was seen more than once but under ten times. The J gene is TRBJ2-3, the V gene TRBV30; D is unclear. The CDR3 is made up of 12 amino acids. V was pared by 4 bases and J by 6 bases, with 11 bases between. In germline, CDR1 is GTSNPN, CDR2 SVGIG (reference sequence). CDR3 DNA: TGTGCCTGGATGGTCCCCCCGGATACGCAGTATTTT. It yields the protein CAWMVPPDTQYF.